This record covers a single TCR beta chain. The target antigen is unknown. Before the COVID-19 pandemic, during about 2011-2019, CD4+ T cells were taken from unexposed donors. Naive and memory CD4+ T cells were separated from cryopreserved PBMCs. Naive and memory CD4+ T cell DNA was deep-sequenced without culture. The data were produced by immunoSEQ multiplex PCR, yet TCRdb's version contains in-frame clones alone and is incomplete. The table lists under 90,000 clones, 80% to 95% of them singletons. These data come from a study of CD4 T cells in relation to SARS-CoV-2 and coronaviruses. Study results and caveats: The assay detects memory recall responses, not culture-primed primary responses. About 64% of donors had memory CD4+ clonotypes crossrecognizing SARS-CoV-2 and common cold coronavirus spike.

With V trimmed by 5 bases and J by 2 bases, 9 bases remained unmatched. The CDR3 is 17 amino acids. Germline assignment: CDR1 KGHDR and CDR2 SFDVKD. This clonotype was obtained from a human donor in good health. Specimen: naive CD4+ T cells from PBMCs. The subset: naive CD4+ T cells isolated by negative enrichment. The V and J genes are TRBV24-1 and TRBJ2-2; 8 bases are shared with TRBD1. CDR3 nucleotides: TGTGCCACCAGTGCAACCCCGGGACAGGAAAACACCGGGGAGCTGTTTTTT. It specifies CATSATPGQENTGELFF.